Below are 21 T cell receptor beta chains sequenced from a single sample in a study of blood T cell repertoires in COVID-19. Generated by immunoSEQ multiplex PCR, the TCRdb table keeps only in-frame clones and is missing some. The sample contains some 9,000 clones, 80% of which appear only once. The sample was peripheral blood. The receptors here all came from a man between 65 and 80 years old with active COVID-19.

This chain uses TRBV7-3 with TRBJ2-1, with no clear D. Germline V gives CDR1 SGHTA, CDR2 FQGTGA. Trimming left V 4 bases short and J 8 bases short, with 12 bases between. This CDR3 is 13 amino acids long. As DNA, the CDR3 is TGTGCCAGCAGCTCTTCCCCTTTCGATGAGCAGTTCTTC. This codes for CASSSSPFDEQFF.

The CDR3 DNA reads TGTGCCAGTGAGACTAGCGGGAGATGGTACGAGCAGTACTTC. Protein sequence: CASETSGRWYEQYF. The chain carries TRBV6-4 and TRBJ2-7, with 12 bases matching TRBD2. Germline assignment: CDR1 MRHNA and CDR2 SNTAGT. The CDR3 totals 14 residues. V lost 9 bases to trimming and J lost 4 bases; unmatched junction nucleotides: 7.

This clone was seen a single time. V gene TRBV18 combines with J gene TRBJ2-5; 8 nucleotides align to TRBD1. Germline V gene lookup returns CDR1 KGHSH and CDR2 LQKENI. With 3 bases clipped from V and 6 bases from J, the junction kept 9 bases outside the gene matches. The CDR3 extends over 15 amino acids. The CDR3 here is CASSPLDRGVQTQYF. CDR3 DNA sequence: TGTGCCAGCTCACCGCTTGACAGGGGTGTACAGACCCAGTACTTC.

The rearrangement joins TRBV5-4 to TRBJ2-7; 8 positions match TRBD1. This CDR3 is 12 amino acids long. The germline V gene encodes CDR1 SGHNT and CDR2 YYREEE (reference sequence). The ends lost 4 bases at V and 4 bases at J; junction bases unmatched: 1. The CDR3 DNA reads TGTGCCAGCAGCCGACAGGGGTACGAGCAGTACTTC. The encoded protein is CASSRQGYEQYF.

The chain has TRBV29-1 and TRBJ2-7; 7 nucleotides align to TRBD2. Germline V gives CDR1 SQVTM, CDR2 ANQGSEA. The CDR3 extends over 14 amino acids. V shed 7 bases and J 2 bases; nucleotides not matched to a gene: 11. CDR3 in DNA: TGCAGCGCTGCCGGGGGGAGGATCCCCTACGAGCAGTACTTC. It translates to CSAAGGRIPYEQYF.

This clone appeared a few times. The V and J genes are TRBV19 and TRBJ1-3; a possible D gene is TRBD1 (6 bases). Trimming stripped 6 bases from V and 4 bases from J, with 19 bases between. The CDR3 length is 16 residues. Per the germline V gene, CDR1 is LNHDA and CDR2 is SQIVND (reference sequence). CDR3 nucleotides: TGTGCCAGTAGGACGAACTCAGGGGCGAAAGGAAACACCATATATTTT. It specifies CASRTNSGAKGNTIYF.

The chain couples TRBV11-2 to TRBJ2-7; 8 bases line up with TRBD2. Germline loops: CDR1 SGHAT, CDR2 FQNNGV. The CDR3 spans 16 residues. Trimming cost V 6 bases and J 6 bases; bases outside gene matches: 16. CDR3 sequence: CASSYNPKSGSGEQYF. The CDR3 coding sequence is TGTGCCAGCAGTTACAACCCCAAGAGCGGGAGTGGCGAGCAGTACTTC.

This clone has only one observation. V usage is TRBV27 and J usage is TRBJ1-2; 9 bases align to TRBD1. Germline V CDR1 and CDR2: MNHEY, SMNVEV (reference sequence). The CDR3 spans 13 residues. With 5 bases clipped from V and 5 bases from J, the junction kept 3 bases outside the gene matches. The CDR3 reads CASSLGTGYGYTF. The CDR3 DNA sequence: TGTGCCAGCAGTCTGGGGACAGGGTATGGCTACACCTTC.

The CDR3 is CASSPGTGKATYNEQFF. CDR3 nucleotides: TGTGCCAGCAGCCCCGGGACAGGGAAGGCCACCTACAATGAGCAGTTCTTC. The rearrangement joins TRBV13 to TRBJ2-1, with TRBD1 identical over 9 bases. Germline lookup yields CDR1 PRHDT and CDR2 FYEKMQ (reference sequence). The CDR3 totals 17 residues. V trimming: 5 bases; J trimming: 2 bases; junction bases outside the gene matches: 10.

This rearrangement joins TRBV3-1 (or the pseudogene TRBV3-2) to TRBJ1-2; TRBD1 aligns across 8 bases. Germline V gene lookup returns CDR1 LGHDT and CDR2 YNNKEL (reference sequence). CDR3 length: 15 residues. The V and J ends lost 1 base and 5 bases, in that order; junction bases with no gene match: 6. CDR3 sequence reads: CASSQAPRTGYGYTF. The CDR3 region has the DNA TGTGCCAGCAGCCAAGCCCCCCGGACAGGGTATGGCTACACCTTC.

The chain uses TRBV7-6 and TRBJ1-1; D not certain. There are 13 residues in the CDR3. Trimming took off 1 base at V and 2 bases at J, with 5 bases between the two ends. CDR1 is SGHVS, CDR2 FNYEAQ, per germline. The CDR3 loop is CASSLGQNTEAFF. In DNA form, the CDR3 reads TGTGCCAGCAGCTTAGGGCAAAACACTGAAGCTTTCTTT.

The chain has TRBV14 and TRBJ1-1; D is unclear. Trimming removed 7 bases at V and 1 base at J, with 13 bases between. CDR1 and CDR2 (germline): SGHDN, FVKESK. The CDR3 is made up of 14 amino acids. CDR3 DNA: TGTGCCAGCACGCGGCTGTCGACGAACACTGAAGCTTTCTTT. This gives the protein CASTRLSTNTEAFF.

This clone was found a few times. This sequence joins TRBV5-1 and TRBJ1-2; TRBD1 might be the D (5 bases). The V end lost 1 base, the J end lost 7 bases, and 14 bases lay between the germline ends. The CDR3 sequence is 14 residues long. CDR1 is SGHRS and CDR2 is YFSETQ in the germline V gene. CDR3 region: CASSLIWGGAGYTF. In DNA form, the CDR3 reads TGCGCCAGCAGCTTGATATGGGGGGGAGCTGGCTACACCTTC.

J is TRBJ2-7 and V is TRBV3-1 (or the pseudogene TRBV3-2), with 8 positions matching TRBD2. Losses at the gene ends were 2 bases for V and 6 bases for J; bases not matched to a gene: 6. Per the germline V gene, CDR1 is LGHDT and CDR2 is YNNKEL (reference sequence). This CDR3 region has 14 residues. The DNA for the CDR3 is TGTGCCAGCAGCCAATCGGGAGGGGCGGGCGAGCAGTACTTC. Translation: CASSQSGGAGEQYF.

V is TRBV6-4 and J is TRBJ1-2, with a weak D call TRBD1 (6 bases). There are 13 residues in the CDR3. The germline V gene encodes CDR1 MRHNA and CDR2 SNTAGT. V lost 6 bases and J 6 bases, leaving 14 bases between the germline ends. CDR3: CASRAPRGDGYTF. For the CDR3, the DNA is TGTGCCAGCAGGGCCCCCAGGGGAGATGGCTACACCTTC.

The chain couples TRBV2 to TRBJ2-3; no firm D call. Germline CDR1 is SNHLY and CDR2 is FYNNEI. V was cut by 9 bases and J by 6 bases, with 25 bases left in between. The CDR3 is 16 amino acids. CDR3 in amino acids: CARSKGGLPTRDTQYF. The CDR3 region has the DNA TGTGCCAGGTCAAAAGGCGGCCTACCCACCCGTGATACGCAGTATTTT.

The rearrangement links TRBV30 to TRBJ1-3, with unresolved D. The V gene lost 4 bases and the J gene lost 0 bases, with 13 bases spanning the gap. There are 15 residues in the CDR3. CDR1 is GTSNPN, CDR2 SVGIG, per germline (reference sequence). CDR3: CAWNPLAHSGNTIYF. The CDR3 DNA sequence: TGTGCCTGGAATCCCTTAGCTCACTCTGGAAACACCATATATTTT.

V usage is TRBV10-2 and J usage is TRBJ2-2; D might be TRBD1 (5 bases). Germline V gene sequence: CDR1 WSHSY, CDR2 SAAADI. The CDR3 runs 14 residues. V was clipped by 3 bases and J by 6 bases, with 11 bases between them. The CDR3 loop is CASSDRGPPGELFF. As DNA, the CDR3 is TGCGCCAGCAGTGATAGGGGTCCCCCCGGGGAGCTGTTTTTT.

CDR3 residues: CASSLAGDRTGELFF. The CDR3 DNA is TGCGCCAGCAGCTTAGCAGGGGATCGCACCGGGGAGCTGTTTTTT. The V and J genes are TRBV5-1 and TRBJ2-2; TRBD1 might be the D (6 bases). The CDR3 extends over 15 amino acids. V was pared by 2 bases and J by 4 bases, with 12 bases between. The V gene's germline CDR1 is SGHRS and CDR2 YFSETQ.

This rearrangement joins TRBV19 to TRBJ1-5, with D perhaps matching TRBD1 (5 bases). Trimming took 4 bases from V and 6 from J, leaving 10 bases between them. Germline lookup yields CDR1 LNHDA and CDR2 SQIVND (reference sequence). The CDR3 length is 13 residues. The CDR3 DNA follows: TGTGCCAGTAGTACAGGGTCCGGTCAGCCCCAGCATTTT. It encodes CASSTGSGQPQHF.

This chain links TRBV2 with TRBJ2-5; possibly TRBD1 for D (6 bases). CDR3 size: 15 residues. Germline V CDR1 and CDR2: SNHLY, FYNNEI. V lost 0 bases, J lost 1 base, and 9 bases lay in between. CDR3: CASSEARTAQETQYF. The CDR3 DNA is TGTGCCAGCAGTGAAGCACGGACAGCCCAAGAGACCCAGTACTTC. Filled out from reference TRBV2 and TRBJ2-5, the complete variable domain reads EPEVTQTPSHQVTQMGQEVILRCVPISNHLYFYWYRQILGQKVEFLVSFYNNEISEKSEIFDDQFSVERPDGSNFTLKIRSTKLEDSAMYFCASSEARTAQETQYFGPGTRLLVL.